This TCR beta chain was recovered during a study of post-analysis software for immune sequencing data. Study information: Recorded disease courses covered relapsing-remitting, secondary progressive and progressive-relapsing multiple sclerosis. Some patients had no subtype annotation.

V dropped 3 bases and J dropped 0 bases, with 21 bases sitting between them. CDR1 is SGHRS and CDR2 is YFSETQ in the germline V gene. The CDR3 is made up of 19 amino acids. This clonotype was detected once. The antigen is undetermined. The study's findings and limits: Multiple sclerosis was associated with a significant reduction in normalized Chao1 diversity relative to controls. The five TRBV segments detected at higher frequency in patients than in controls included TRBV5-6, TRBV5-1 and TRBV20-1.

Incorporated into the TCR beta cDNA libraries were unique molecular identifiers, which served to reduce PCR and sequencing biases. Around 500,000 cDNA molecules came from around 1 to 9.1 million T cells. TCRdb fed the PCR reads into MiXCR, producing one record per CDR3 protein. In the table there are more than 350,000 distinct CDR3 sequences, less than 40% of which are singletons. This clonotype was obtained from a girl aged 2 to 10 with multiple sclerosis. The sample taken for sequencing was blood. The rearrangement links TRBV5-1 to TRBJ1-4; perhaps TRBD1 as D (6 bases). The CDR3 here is CASSSLGGPFHATNEKLFF. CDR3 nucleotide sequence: TGCGCCAGCAGCTCGCTAGGGGGGCCCTTTCACGCAACTAATGAAAAACTGTTTTTT.